Shown below are 29 T cell receptor beta chains from a single sample sequenced in a study of CD8 T cells in Susac syndrome. With random hexamers, 0.5 to 1 ug RNA was reverse transcribed. TCRdb fed the immunoSEQ multiplex PCR reads into MiXCR, producing one record per CDR3 protein. Of roughly 400,000 distinct CDR3 sequences listed, more than 70% are singletons. Source material: CD8+ T cells from PBMCs. Every receptor here comes from a human donor with multiple sclerosis.

The J gene is TRBJ2-1, the V gene TRBV20-1, with TRBD1 identical over 10 bases. V was pared by 1 base and J by 7 bases, with 10 bases of the junction left unmatched. The CDR3 consists of 16 residues. Germline CDR1 DFQATT, CDR2 SNEGSKA (reference sequence). The DNA of the CDR3 is TGCAGTGCTAGAGGGGACAGGGGAACGATTGGAAATGAGCAGTTCTTC. Its translation is CSARGDRGTIGNEQFF.

The chain uses TRBV27 and TRBJ1-6; 10 bases align to TRBD1. Germline-derived CDR1 and CDR2 are MNHEY and SMNVEV (reference sequence). The CDR3 sequence is 16 residues long. The V segment lost 0 bases and the J segment 6 bases; nucleotides outside the gene matches: 2. CDR3 residues: CASSLSGQGINSPLHF. Here the CDR3 DNA reads TGTGCCAGCAGTTTATCGGGACAGGGGATTAATTCACCCCTCCACTTT.

The chain couples TRBV6-5 to TRBJ2-5, with TRBD2 matching 7 bases. CDR3 length equals 15 residues. Germline CDR1 is MNHEY and CDR2 is SVGAGI. The V segment lost 2 bases and the J segment 5 bases; nucleotides outside the gene matches: 8. Written as DNA, the CDR3 is TGTGCCAGCAGTTACGGGGCGGGAGCGGGGGAGACCCAGTACTTC. Translation: CASSYGAGAGETQYF.

The chain joins TRBV27 to TRBJ1-2; D is unclear. V lost 6 bases, J lost 6 bases, and 14 bases lay in between. The germline V gene has CDR1 MNHEY and CDR2 SMNVEV (reference sequence). The CDR3 loop spans 13 amino acids. CDR3 residues: CASSPSGLDGYTF. The CDR3 region has the DNA TGTGCCAGCAGCCCGTCTGGGCTAGATGGCTACACCTTC.

The chain has TRBV14 and TRBJ2-3; the match to TRBD2 covers 7 bases. CDR3 size: 15 residues. Germline V gene data show CDR1 as SGHDN and CDR2 as FVKESK. V lost 0 bases to trimming and J lost 1 base; unmatched junction nucleotides: 1. The DNA for the CDR3 is TGTGCCAGCAGCCAAGAGGCGGGAGGCACAGATACGCAGTATTTT. Translated, it gives CASSQEAGGTDTQYF.

CDR3 region: CASSYYPGAGGLPYNEQFF. The CDR3 bases are TGTGCCAGCAGTTACTACCCCGGGGCGGGAGGGCTACCCTACAATGAGCAGTTCTTC. The V and J genes are TRBV6-5 and TRBJ2-1; 9 nucleotides line up with TRBD2. The J segment lost 2 bases and the V segment lost 1 base, leaving 12 bases of the junction unmatched. CDR3 length equals 19 residues. The V gene's germline CDR1 is MNHEY and CDR2 SVGAGI.

The chain has TRBV28 and TRBJ2-1; 9 nucleotides align to TRBD1. V gave up 6 bases and J gave up 5 bases; unmatched junction bases: 11. Germline V CDR1 and CDR2: MDHEN, SYDVKM. The CDR3 runs 16 residues. CDR3: CASSTGGTGFHNEQFF. In DNA form, the CDR3 reads TGTGCCAGCAGCACAGGGGGGACAGGGTTCCACAATGAGCAGTTCTTC. The whole variable domain, remainder taken from reference TRBV28 and TRBJ2-1, is DVKVTQSSRYLVKRTGEKVFLECVQDMDHENMFWYRQDPGLGLRLIYFSYDVKMKEKGDIPEGYSVSREKKERFSLILESASTNQTSMYLCASSTGGTGFHNEQFFGPGTRLTVL.

V gene TRBV23-1 combines with J gene TRBJ2-7; the D gene could be TRBD1 or TRBD2 (5 bases each). TRBV23-1 is flagged as an ORF with uncertain function. This CDR3 region has 16 residues. V lost 0 bases and J 5 bases, leaving 17 bases between the germline ends. The CDR3 sequence: CASSQSVAGRVHEQYF. In nucleotides, the CDR3 is TGCGCCAGCAGTCAATCGGTGGCAGGGCGGGTTCACGAGCAGTACTTC.

This clonotype was counted a single time. This sequence joins TRBV20-1 and TRBJ2-2; maybe TRBD1 (6 bases). Germline V gene lookup returns CDR1 DFQATT and CDR2 SNEGSKA (reference sequence). The V gene lost 4 bases and the J gene lost 6 bases, with 12 bases spanning the gap. This CDR3 spans 13 amino acids. The DNA of the CDR3 is TGCAGTGCTACGGCAGGGGATTCCGGGGAGCTGTTTTTT. It codes for CSATAGDSGELFF.

This clonotype has a handful of counts. This CDR3 reads CASSNRVGLWQETQYF. In DNA form, the CDR3 reads TGTGCCAGCAGCAACCGCGTCGGGTTATGGCAAGAGACCCAGTACTTC. The chain combines TRBV21-1 with TRBJ2-5. TRBV21-1 is a recognized pseudogene. The CDR3 sequence is 16 residues long.

Here the CDR3 DNA reads TGCGCCAGCAGCCAAATATGGACAGGTATCACTGAAGCTTTCTTT. Protein product: CASSQIWTGITEAFF. V gene TRBV4-1 combines with J gene TRBJ1-1; 7 bases are a match to TRBD1. The junction had 7 bases not matched to a gene; V was cut back by 2 bases and J by 4 bases. This CDR3 has 15 amino acids. The germline V gene has CDR1 MGHRA and CDR2 YSYEKL.

The chain joins TRBV6-1 to TRBJ1-5; D remains unclear. Trimming took off 2 bases at V and 3 bases at J, with 5 bases between the two ends. The CDR3 is 13 residues long. Germline-derived CDR1 and CDR2 are MNHNS and SASEGT. The CDR3 region is CASSEFTNQPQHF. CDR3 nucleotide sequence: TGTGCCAGCAGTGAATTTACCAATCAGCCCCAGCATTTT.

The chain's CDR3 is CASGFAVADTQYF. The CDR3 bases are TGTGCTAGTGGTTTTGCAGTAGCAGATACGCAGTATTTT. The chain employs TRBV12-5 and TRBJ2-3; D unresolved. V lost 3 bases, J lost 4 bases, and 8 bases lay in between. Germline V gene data show CDR1 as LGHNT and CDR2 as FRNRAP. The CDR3 length is 13 residues. Together with reference TRBV12-5 and TRBJ2-3, the CDR3 gives the full variable domain: DARVTQTPRHKVTEMGQEVTMRCQPILGHNTVFWYRQTMMQGLELLAYFRNRAPLDDSGMPKDRFSAEMPDATLATLKIQPSEPRDSAVYFCASGFAVADTQYFGPGTRLTVL.

The chain links TRBV19 to TRBJ2-1; unclear D gene. The germline CDR1 and CDR2 sequences are LNHDA and SQIVND (reference sequence). V was pared by 3 bases and J by 10 bases, with 19 bases between. This CDR3 comprises 15 residues. The CDR3 DNA is TGTGCCAGTAGTATCGGTGTAGGTTATCGACGGGAGCAGTTCTTC. Its protein product is CASSIGVGYRREQFF.

This chain uses TRBV28 with TRBJ2-7, with D perhaps being TRBD1 or TRBD2 (6 bases each). Trimming left V 7 bases short and J 3 bases short, with 19 bases between. CDR1 is MDHEN and CDR2 is SYDVKM in the germline V gene. This CDR3 has 15 residues. The CDR3 is CASTEPGAGGYEQYF. In DNA form, the CDR3 reads TGTGCCAGCACCGAACCGGGGGCCGGGGGCTACGAGCAGTACTTC.

The chain employs TRBV6-1 and TRBJ2-1; D ambiguous. V lost 2 bases, J lost 12 bases, and 14 bases lay in between. Germline V CDR1 and CDR2: MNHNS, SASEGT. The CDR3 extends over 13 amino acids. The CDR3 DNA sequence: TGTGCCAGCAGTGAAACTACCCGATTAGGGCAGTTCTTC. Amino acids: CASSETTRLGQFF.

The chain joins TRBV5-5 to TRBJ2-2; no reliable D call. V shed 8 bases and J shed 1 base, with 18 bases lying between them. The germline V gene has CDR1 SGHKS and CDR2 YYEKEE (reference sequence). The CDR3 is made up of 16 amino acids. Here the CDR3 DNA reads TGTGCCAGTTCTAATCTTGGGGTACGGAACACCGGGGAGCTGTTTTTT. Translated: CASSNLGVRNTGELFF.

This clonotype was counted between two and nine times. The V call is TRBV5-1, the J call TRBJ2-7; possible D gene TRBD2, 6 bases. The CDR3 runs 13 residues. V was cut by 2 bases and J by 6 bases, with 12 bases left in between. The germline CDR1 and CDR2 sequences are SGHRS and YFSETQ. CDR3 region: CASSLEGGIEQYF. CDR3 nucleotide sequence: TGCGCCAGCAGCTTAGAAGGAGGGATCGAGCAGTACTTC.

The chain uses TRBV7-2 and TRBJ2-1; tentative D call: TRBD1 (6 bases). The CDR3 totals 15 residues. The V end lost 4 bases, the J end lost 7 bases, and 17 bases lay between the germline ends. The germline V gene encodes CDR1 SGHTA and CDR2 FQGNSA. The CDR3 DNA reads as TGTGCCAGCAGCTCTCGGACAGCTGGACGGAATGAGCAGTTCTTC. This gives the protein CASSSRTAGRNEQFF.

The rearrangement links TRBV7-9 to TRBJ1-2, with D uncertain. The CDR3 is made up of 15 amino acids. V was pared by 5 bases and J by 0 bases, with 13 bases between. Germline CDR1 is SEHNR and CDR2 is FQNEAQ (reference sequence). DNA of the CDR3: TGTGCCAGCAGCCCGTCAGAGGATTCTAACTATGGCTACACCTTC. It yields the protein CASSPSEDSNYGYTF.

In this sample, this clonotype turned up a few times. The V and J genes are TRBV2 and TRBJ2-2; unclear D gene. The CDR3 contains 13 residues. Germline lookup yields CDR1 SNHLY and CDR2 FYNNEI. Trimming shortened V by 3 bases and J by 6 bases, and 8 bases separated the two germline ends. The DNA for the CDR3 is TGTGCCAGCAGTGATAGTTGGTCCGGGGAGCTGTTTTTT. Protein sequence: CASSDSWSGELFF.

This chain joins TRBV20-1 and TRBJ2-7; 10 bases align to TRBD2. CDR1 DFQATT and CDR2 SNEGSKA come from the germline V gene (reference sequence). After removal of 1 base from V and 3 bases from J, the junction contained 0 bases not matched to a gene. The length of the CDR3 is 13 residues. The CDR3 spells CSARASGSYEQYF. DNA for the CDR3: TGCAGTGCTAGAGCTAGCGGGAGCTACGAGCAGTACTTC.

The chain employs TRBV19 and TRBJ2-6; maybe TRBD1 (5 bases). This CDR3 is 15 amino acids long. The germline gives CDR1 LNHDA, CDR2 SQIVND (reference sequence). Trimming shortened V by 7 bases and J by 3 bases, and 13 bases separated the two germline ends. The CDR3 is CASKDTRGGANVLTF. CDR3 sequence (DNA): TGTGCCAGTAAGGACACCCGTGGTGGGGCCAACGTCCTGACTTTC.

A single count supports this clonotype. The chain is built from TRBV2 and TRBJ1-5; a weak D match, TRBD1 (5 bases). Looked up from germline, CDR1 is SNHLY and CDR2 is FYNNEI. The CDR3 spans 18 residues. The germline V and J ends were trimmed by 0 bases and 5 bases, with 20 bases remaining between them. This CDR3 reads CASSEAGRAANPDQPQHF. The CDR3 DNA reads as TGTGCCAGCAGTGAAGCGGGGCGGGCCGCCAACCCAGATCAGCCCCAGCATTTT.

The DNA of the CDR3 is TGCAGTGCTGCTACAGCCACCCAATCCATCAATGAGCAGTTCTTC. It specifies CSAATATQSINEQFF. This chain connects TRBV20-1 to TRBJ2-1; D is unclear. V lost 5 bases, J lost 6 bases, and 20 bases lay in between. This CDR3 has 15 amino acids. Germline V lookup: CDR1 DFQATT, CDR2 SNEGSKA (reference sequence).

The table lists this clonotype with a count of one. The chain couples TRBV5-1 to TRBJ2-2; the D gene is possibly TRBD1 (5 bases). The CDR3 covers 15 residues. CDR1 and CDR2 (germline): SGHRS, YFSETQ. The ends were cut back, 3 bases at V and 0 bases at J, with 9 bases in the middle. CDR3 residues: CASSSTDPNTGELFF. In nucleotides, the CDR3 is TGCGCCAGCAGCTCGACAGATCCGAACACCGGGGAGCTGTTTTTT.

V usage is TRBV13 and J usage is TRBJ2-6, with D perhaps matching TRBD2 (6 bases). V was shortened by 9 bases and J by 2 bases, with 14 bases between the two germline ends. Germline loops: CDR1 PRHDT, CDR2 FYEKMQ (reference sequence). CDR3 size: 15 residues. The CDR3 DNA reads TGTGCCAGTCAGCCTGCGGGGACTGGGGCCAACGTCCTGACTTTC. It is translated as CASQPAGTGANVLTF. Supplemented by reference TRBV13 and TRBJ2-6, the full variable domain reads AAGVIQSPRHLIKEKRETATLKCYPIPRHDTVYWYQQGPGQDPQFLISFYEKMQSDKGSIPDRFSAQQFSDYHSELNMSSLELGDSALYFCASQPAGTGANVLTFGAGSRLTVL.

As regards this clonotype: Its ends do not fully match the called genes, so a read error is possible. This chain links TRBV20-1 with TRBJ2-7; 7 bases are a match to TRBD1. The CDR3 spans 14 residues. The germline gives CDR1 DFQATT, CDR2 SNEGSKA (reference sequence). The CDR3 DNA reads TGCAGTGATAGACCCCGGACAGGCTGGTACGAGCAGTACTTC. This codes for CSDRPRTGWYEQYF.

V is TRBV7-9 and J is TRBJ2-1, with 8 bases matching TRBD2. Germline V gene lookup returns CDR1 SEHNR and CDR2 FQNEAQ (reference sequence). V shed 3 bases, J shed 5 bases, and the junction held 15 bases outside the gene matches. The CDR3 has 18 amino acids. Written as DNA, the CDR3 is TGTGCCAGCAGCTTTCGTTTATTTGCGGGAGGTGGCCACAATGAGCAGTTCTTC. The encoded protein is CASSFRLFAGGGHNEQFF.